The 5 T cell receptor beta chains presented below share a single source sample, sequenced in a study of T cell responses to AZD1222 COVID-19 vaccine. The data were produced by immunoSEQ multiplex PCR, yet TCRdb's version contains in-frame clones alone and is incomplete. The sample lists 150,000 to 200,000 clones, roughly 93% occurring once. This specimen consisted of peripheral blood, obtained on day 0 of AZD1222 vaccination. The origin of the receptors is an adult in good health.

This clone was counted only a few times. This chain uses TRBV6-5 with TRBJ1-4; D unresolved. The CDR3 has 14 residues. Germline V lookup: CDR1 MNHEY, CDR2 SVGAGI. V lost 6 bases, J lost 7 bases, and 15 bases lay in between. DNA of the CDR3: TGTGCCAGCAGCCGTGACACTGCCTCTGAAAAACTGTTTTTT. Translation gives CASSRDTASEKLFF.

V and J are TRBV27 and TRBJ2-2; D gene uncertain. Germline-derived CDR1 and CDR2 are MNHEY and SMNVEV (reference sequence). Trimming cost V 1 base and J 4 bases, with 7 bases left between them. The CDR3 is made up of 14 amino acids. The CDR3 spells CASSLWGTTGELFF. CDR3 DNA: TGTGCCAGCAGTTTATGGGGTACCACCGGGGAGCTGTTTTTT.

The chain combines TRBV7-6 with TRBJ1-2; D gene uncertain. CDR3 length: 14 residues. Trimming cost V 1 base and J 3 bases, with 9 bases left between them. CDR1 and CDR2 from the germline V gene are SGHVS and FNYEAQ. The CDR3 sequence: CASSLDPGDYGYTF. The CDR3 nucleotides read TGTGCCAGCAGCTTAGATCCGGGCGACTATGGCTACACCTTC.

This clone appeared once. The CDR3 spells CASGTAGVRYTGELFF. The CDR3 region has the DNA TGTGCCAGCGGAACGGCGGGAGTTCGGTACACCGGGGAGCTGTTTTTT. This chain connects TRBV21-1 to TRBJ2-2; no DNA check was done on the table's D call, TRBD2. TRBV21-1 is recorded as a pseudogene. This CDR3 has 16 amino acids.

This chain joins TRBV19 and TRBJ1-2, with unresolved D. Germline loops: CDR1 LNHDA, CDR2 SQIVND (reference sequence). This CDR3 has 13 amino acids. Trimming took 3 bases from V and 4 from J, leaving 9 bases between them. DNA of the CDR3: TGTGCCAGTAGTATCAGTGGCGCCTATGGCTACACCTTC. Protein: CASSISGAYGYTF.